The T cell receptor (beta chain) under discussion was sequenced for a study of regulatory T cells in long-lasting Graves disease. In the study overall: Antithyroid drugs had been taken by newly diagnosed Graves' patients for under 3 months. Study results and limitations: Among samples with persistent disease, TRBV28, TRBJ1-2 and TRBJ2-5 were favored.

V gave up 1 base and J gave up 0 bases; unmatched junction bases: 12. Germline V gene sequence: CDR1 DFQATT, CDR2 SNEGSKA (reference sequence). The CDR3 contains 19 residues. As for time point: newly diagnosed GD, antithyroid drugs for less than 3 months. Construction of the TCR library relied on RNA isolated from PBMCs. In building TCR beta libraries, iRepertoire HTBI primers were used together with Arm-PCR of CDR3 regions. TCRdb processed the multiplex PCR reads anew with MiXCR; each CDR3 protein has one entry. The sample lists 400,000 to 500,000 distinct CDR3 sequences, around 15% occurring once. About this clonotype itself: What it recognizes is unknown.

Separately, the same data were catalogued under a study of T cells in Graves' hyperthyroidism and ophthalmopathy.

The receptor was derived from a woman between 25 and 40 years old with Graves disease. The chain uses TRBV20-1 and TRBJ2-2, with 9 bases that match TRBD2. Sequencing was performed on peripheral blood mononuclear cells (PBMCs), taken at new diagnosis, from a patient treated with antithyroid drugs. The CDR3 protein is CSARGFMREGWTNTGELFF. The DNA for the CDR3 is TGCAGTGCTAGAGGGTTTATGCGGGAGGGATGGACGAACACCGGGGAGCTGTTTTTT.